This T cell receptor beta chain was sequenced during a study of cytomegalovirus exposure and HLA in healthy donors (TCRdb year 2017). Regarding the complete study: An earlier analysis of some 600 of the donors reported 250 to 300 Gb of sequence data and 95 million to 140 million unique TCR beta sequences obtained from some 200 million T cells. An early release covering around 630 HLA-typed donors comprised 300 to 350 gigabases of sequencing data and tens of millions of unique TCR sequences. Of the 350 to 450 genotyped donors, about 80% fell in the genetic ancestry cluster associated with self-reported Caucasian donors. The aim of the study was to test whether cataloging public T cell receptors could identify signatures of past pathogen exposure. The study used immunosequencing to profile the T cell repertoires of 600 to 850 subjects and linked those repertoires to cytomegalovirus serostatus. In addition to the first cohort of 666 subjects, a separate validation cohort of over 90 different subjects was used. High-throughput TCR immunosequencing, statistical association of individual TCRs with disease status, and machine learning were combined to predict cytomegalovirus infection status. A later analysis re-analyzed previously published TCR beta repertoires from several hundred donors and added high-resolution HLA genotyping to study TCR occurrence patterns. Rather than using new phenotypic data, the later analysis identified candidate immune exposures from TCR beta sequences and from how often those sequences occurred across donors. An earlier analysis of 587 of the donors used high-throughput TCR beta sequencing to judge whether each TCR beta V gene segment behaved as functional or pseudogenic. Donor age, sex, ethnicity and CMV serostatus were collected together with the repertoire data. In a later genetic analysis, genome-wide SNP genotypes for about 65% of the roughly 670 donors were used, and that subset was treated as a discovery cohort. All discovery cohort repertoires had been generated using a single sequencing platform. Both class I and class II loci were covered by HLA typing, at four-digit resolution. Typing coverage varied by locus: roughly 620-640 donors for A, B, C, DRB1 and DQB1; approximately 520 for DQA1; more than 600 for DPA1; some 470 for DPB1. Roughly 5 DR-DQ haplotypes were handled as single units for association and clustering, since linkage in the cohort was strong. Among about 370 genotyped donors of the cohort, an average of approximately 200,000 unique TCR beta nucleotide sequences was sequenced per donor, of which about 18% were non-productive. Broad study findings and their caveats: In this cohort, only TCR beta chains were sequenced, and detectable features were limited by the absence of alpha or paired-chain data. Compared with the roughly 670-donor mean, donors in an Asian-associated ancestry cluster had fewer N-insertions in productive TCRs, according to a later genetic analysis. According to a later analysis, TCR association rates differed among HLA loci, with DRB1 alleles showing the most associated TCRs and HLA-C alleles showing the fewest. Because HLA typing was missing for some donors at each locus, association tests included only the typed subset. Correlated functional status among segregating V segments might reflect linkage disequilibrium, but an unknown experimental factor could not be ruled out. When HLA alleles, especially DR and DQ, strongly co-occurred, attributing TCR associations to individual alleles was difficult. An earlier analysis of approximately 530 of the donors showed that most TCR beta V segments appeared in productive rearrangements either about 87% or about 30% of the time, which broadly matched IMGT annotations. A cluster of highly shared sequence variants was judged likely to be a technical artifact of the sequencing pipeline. Some IMGT-functional V segments, including TRBV6-2 and TRBV6-3, could not be distinguished by the 87-base-pair reads and were therefore excluded. The earlier analysis of around 600 of the donors excluded 15 to 20 rarely observed V segments, including chromosome 9 orphons, because counts were too low. Most TCR sequences were observed very rarely across donors, whereas some public TCRs were present in many individuals. A later analysis found that HLA-associated TCR beta chains were more clonally expanded and had lower generation probabilities than equally common non-associated chains. Immune exposure information for the cohort was limited to CMV serostatus. Presence/absence analyses assumed roughly uniform sequencing depth across donors, an assumption that may not hold. Most CMV-associated TCR beta chains appeared to be HLA-restricted in a later analysis, and the HLA associations seemed to be driven largely by CMV exposure. The study gave a list of 150 to 200 TCR beta chains associated with cytomegalovirus. An association between a missense DCLRE1C variant and V-gene and J-gene trimming of TCR beta chains was found in a later genetic analysis and replicated in an independent cohort. A further reported finding was that TCR beta sequences accurately predicted the HLA-A and HLA-B alleles for most subjects in the first cohort. A later analysis reported that several top co-occurrence clusters appeared linked to parvovirus B19, influenza, CMV and Epstein-Barr virus. It was suggested by the authors that the approach could potentially be generalized to other disease states and immunological phenotypes. The classifier was reported to diagnose cytomegalovirus status with high specificity and sensitivity in both the original cohort and the validation cohort. Three of the identified cytomegalovirus-associated TCR beta chains were confirmed in vitro to be specific for cytomegalovirus antigens. A later analysis associated around 16,000 TCR beta sequences with specific HLA alleles at a false discovery rate of 0.05.

A remark on this clone: The antigen it binds to is not known. Base qualities are not at hand, and no much larger clone is one base apart.

The library was prepared using the immunoSEQ multiplex PCR assay. The multiplex PCR relied on a mix of 60 forward primers for TCR Vbeta segments and 13 reverse primers for TCR Jbeta segments. A multiplex PCR assay on genomic DNA amplified the CDR3 region of rearranged TCR beta genes. The amplified TCR beta libraries were sequenced on the Illumina HiSeq System as 87-base-pair reads. Regarding the original processing steps: Across the 670 or so repertoires, a later analysis counted 60 million to 90 million unique TCR beta chains, 9 million to 14 million of which were shared by at least two donors. Raw reads were error-corrected and collapsed into unique sequences by a nearest-neighbor algorithm in which closely related sequences were merged to remove PCR and sequencing errors. Alignment of CDR3 sequences to IMGT reference sequences was used to assign V, D and J gene segments. For a sequence to be retained, a match of at least six nucleotides was required to both a V gene segment and a J gene segment. A rearrangement counted as productive if the CDR3 had no stop codons and remained in frame with V and J, and every other rearrangement counted as non-productive. CDR3 was defined according to IMGT convention as the region running from the second conserved V-encoded cysteine to the conserved J-encoded phenylalanine. The earlier analysis of 450 to 750 of the donors excluded any sequence lacking an unambiguous match to a single V gene segment. In an earlier analysis of 500 to 750 of the donors, V segments were called functional above 56.7% productive rearrangements and were called segregating when the between-donor standard deviation exceeded 5%. A statistical classification framework was built to diagnose cytomegalovirus status from the catalog of TCR beta chain sequences. A later analysis assigned V and J genes by comparing TCR nucleotide sequences with IMGT/GENE-DB human TR gene sequences. The TCRdist pipeline was used in a later analysis to assign CDR3 sequences and most-parsimonious VDJ recombination scenarios. In a later analysis, each TCR beta chain was defined by its CDR3 amino acid sequence together with its V-gene family, and reads lacking a unique V-gene family were excluded. A later analysis removed several hundred highly shared, low-generation-probability nucleotide sequences to deal with suspected cross-contamination and a sequencing artifact. In a later analysis, a clonal expansion index was calculated for each public chain from normalized within-repertoire ranks of inferred template counts. Generation probabilities in a later analysis came from a VDJ recombination model fitted to out-of-frame rearrangements, and those results were checked against IGoR. A later analysis scored TCR-TCR, TCR-HLA and TCR-CMV co-occurrence with hypergeometric tests, applying a repertoire-size bias correction to TCR pairs. In a later analysis, false discovery rates were estimated by permuting HLA or CMV assignments 20 times. In a later analysis, co-occurring TCRs were grouped using DBSCAN, and TCRdist sequence similarity was added for clustering within HLA-allele-positive subsets. Repertoires with fewer than 30,000 or more than 120,000 public chains, plus five repertoires with anomalous nucleotide sharing, were excluded from co-occurrence clustering. Sourced from immuneACCESS, this table was stored by TCRdb with only in-frame sequences that have V and J called. A share of the clones is absent; for the studies checked, an unresolved V gene accounts for under half, and the remainder has no known explanation. V, J and clone size were drawn from that table, and D and trimming were deduced from the DNA. This sample comprises about 200,000 clones, 87% of them detected only once. The ten most abundant clones make up about 1.2% of the sample.

In total, around 600 healthy bone marrow donors made up the cohort. At the time of sampling, all cohort members were nominally healthy, though unrecorded immune exposures were likely present. The donor tested CMV seronegative, placing the donor among the 300 to 450 seronegative members of the cohort. A peripheral blood sample was provided by each donor, and peripheral blood mononuclear cells were used for TCR beta sequencing. The Qiagen DNeasy Blood Extraction Kit was used to extract genomic DNA from the blood cell samples. CDR1 and CDR2 (MNHNS, SASEGT) derive from the germline V gene. V is trimmed back by 5 bases and J by 4 bases, and the junction contains 6 bases that no gene match accounts for. Spanning cysteine to phenylalanine, the CDR3 consists of 14 amino acids. Only the CDR3 DNA stays, 42 bases, in frame from base 1.

Recombination connected TRBV6-1 to TRBJ2-7; TRBD1 agrees with 9 junctional bases. The TCR comes from a man younger than 40 in good health and CMV-seronegative. Sequencing was performed on PBMCs. The DNA sequence follows: TGTGCCAGCAGTCAAGGGACAGGGAGATACGAGCAGTACTTC. This gives the protein CASSQGTGRYEQYF.